A single sample is the source of the 28 T cell receptor beta chains below, sequenced in a study of T cell repertoires in cytomegalovirus infection. TCRdb re-analysed the reads in MiXCR, keeping a single row per CDR3 protein. This sample has more than 650,000 distinct CDR3 sequences; 35% to 40% occur once, and the top ten carry around 2.8%. Specimen: PBMCs. These receptors originate from a human donor in good health (CMV status not recorded). Some clones in this sample may be carry-over from other donors' samples.

This clonotype has only a few counts. In DNA, the CDR3 is TGTGCCAGCAGCGGGGGGGCAGGGTCGGGTGAGACCCAGTACTTC. This codes for CASSGGAGSGETQYF. This chain uses TRBV7-6 with TRBJ2-5; D possibly corresponds to TRBD2 (7 bases). Germline-derived CDR1 and CDR2 are SGHVS and FNYEAQ. This CDR3 has 15 residues. Trimming pared 5 bases from V and 5 bases from J, leaving 18 bases between.

CDR3 in DNA: TGTGCCAGCAGTCTCCCTTCGGGACAGGATGCTAGCGGGGGCTACGAGCAGTACTTC. Translating gives CASSLPSGQDASGGYEQYF. The chain carries TRBV28 and TRBJ2-7, with TRBD2 identical over 10 bases. Trimming removed 5 bases from V and 3 bases from J; junction bases left unmatched: 19. The germline gives CDR1 MDHEN, CDR2 SYDVKM. CDR3 size: 19 residues.

This clonotype showed up just a few times. The chain carries TRBV9 and TRBJ1-2; D gene unclear. Germline CDR1 is SGDLS and CDR2 is YYNGEE. V was trimmed by 0 bases and J by 4 bases, leaving 13 bases between them. The CDR3 totals 15 residues. The CDR3, as DNA: TGTGCCAGCAGCGTAGATGCCTTAACGGCCTATGGCTACACCTTC. It specifies CASSVDALTAYGYTF.

The gene calls are TRBV2 and TRBJ1-3, with TRBD1 matching 11 bases. V lost 10 bases, J lost 8 bases, and 10 bases stayed unmatched. The CDR3 contains 14 residues. The germline gives CDR1 SNHLY, CDR2 FYNNEI. Here the CDR3 reads CAISRTGGVDTIYF. In DNA, the CDR3 is TGTGCCATTTCACGGACAGGGGGCGTAGACACCATATATTTT.

This clonotype was counted a few times. The genes are TRBV7-8 and TRBJ2-7; tentatively, D is TRBD2 (6 bases). The V end was cut by 1 base, the J end by 6 bases, with 7 bases between. CDR1 is SGHVS and CDR2 is FQNEAQ in the germline V gene. The length of the CDR3 is 12 residues. CDR3 protein: CASSLGDSEQYF. CDR3 bases: TGTGCCAGCAGCTTAGGGGACTCCGAGCAGTACTTC.

V usage is TRBV29-1 and J usage is TRBJ2-7; 11 bases are a match to TRBD1. Germline CDR1 SQVTM, CDR2 ANQGSEA. V was clipped by 6 bases and J by 3 bases; unmatched bases: 7. This CDR3 contains 14 residues. The CDR3, as DNA: TGCAGCGTCATGCGGGACAGGGGGTTCTACGAGCAGTACTTC. Encoded protein: CSVMRDRGFYEQYF.

Notes on this clonotype: This clone may be a read error of a much larger clone one base away. CDR3 coding DNA: TGTGCCAGCAGCTCCTCGTCTATTCCAAGGAACAAGGAGCAGTTCTTC. Amino acids: CASSSSSIPRNKEQFF. The J gene is TRBJ2-1, the V gene TRBV7-2; D is unresolved. CDR1 and CDR2 from the germline V gene are SGHTA and FQGNSA. The CDR3 is 16 residues long. Full variable domain (missing parts from reference TRBV7-2 and TRBJ2-1): GAGVSQSPSNKVTEKGKDVELRCDPISGHTALYWYRQSLGQGLEFLIYFQGNSAPDKSGLPSDRFSAERTGGSVSTLTIQRTQQEDSAVYLCASSSSSIPRNKEQFFGPGTRLTVL.

The DNA of the CDR3 is TGTGCCAGCAGTGGCTTTGTGGGCGGGGAGCTGTTTTTT. It yields the protein CASSGFVGGELFF. This chain connects TRBV6-8 to TRBJ2-2; D uncertain. CDR1 is MNHGY, CDR2 SAAAGT, per germline. The ends were cut back, 5 bases at V and 7 bases at J, with 11 bases in the middle. This CDR3 contains 13 residues.

There are a few counts of this clonotype. The chain uses TRBV27 and TRBJ1-2; D remains unclear. CDR1 and CDR2 (germline): MNHEY, SMNVEV (reference sequence). There are 13 residues in the CDR3. The V and J ends lost 6 bases and 6 bases respectively, with 14 bases between them. DNA of the CDR3: TGTGCCAGCAGGAAAGATTTAACTAATGGCTACACCTTC. This translates into CASRKDLTNGYTF.

This clonotype was counted between two and nine times. The chain uses TRBV24-1 and TRBJ2-3, with unresolved D. Deletions cut 4 bases from V and 2 bases from J, with 9 bases between. The germline gives CDR1 KGHDR, CDR2 SFDVKD. This CDR3 is built from 14 residues. As DNA, the CDR3 is TGTGCCACCAGTGAAGGCTCGGCCACAGATACGCAGTATTTT. This encodes CATSEGSATDTQYF.

This sequence joins TRBV27 and TRBJ1-5; 9 bases match TRBD1. The CDR3 sequence is 14 residues long. The J segment lost 6 bases and the V segment lost 3 bases, leaving 3 bases of the junction unmatched. CDR1 is MNHEY, CDR2 SMNVEV, per germline (reference sequence). CDR3 coding DNA: TGTGCCAGCAGTTTTTCGACAGGGGGTCAGCCCCAGCATTTT. It specifies CASSFSTGGQPQHF.

The J gene is TRBJ2-7, the V gene TRBV9; 7 nucleotides agree with TRBD1. The CDR3 has 13 amino acids. Germline trimming cut 0 bases from V and 7 bases from J; bases unmatched to any gene: 4. In germline, CDR1 is SGDLS, CDR2 YYNGEE. This CDR3 reads CASSVGRGSEQYF. The CDR3 nucleotides are TGTGCCAGCAGCGTAGGCAGGGGGAGTGAGCAGTACTTC.

This chain uses TRBV28 with TRBJ1-5; 8 nucleotides agree with TRBD1. Germline values: CDR1 MDHEN, CDR2 SYDVKM. The CDR3 covers 15 residues. J gave up 5 bases and V 5 bases, and 8 bases lay outside the gene matches. The CDR3 region has the DNA TGTGCCAGCAGTCCCTCGGACAGGGAGGATCAGCCCCAGCATTTT. Protein: CASSPSDREDQPQHF.

This clonotype was seen just once. This chain uses TRBV20-1 with TRBJ1-2; a possible D gene is TRBD1 (6 bases). CDR3 length equals 12 residues. Germline V gives CDR1 DFQATT, CDR2 SNEGSKA (reference sequence). In DNA, the CDR3 is TGCATGGGCAGGGGATATAACTATGGCTACACCTTC. It translates to CMGRGYNYGYTF.

The gene calls are TRBV11-2 and TRBJ2-7; 8 bases agree with TRBD2. Losses at the gene ends were 0 bases for V and 6 bases for J; bases not matched to a gene: 7. The CDR3 extends over 15 amino acids. Germline CDR1 is SGHAT and CDR2 is FQNNGV. The CDR3, as DNA: TGTGCCAGCAGCTTAGAGTCCGGGACTAGGAGCGAGCAGTACTTC. This sequence encodes CASSLESGTRSEQYF. Filled out from reference TRBV11-2 and TRBJ2-7, the complete variable domain reads EAGVAQSPRYKIIEKRQSVAFWCNPISGHATLYWYQQILGQGPKLLIQFQNNGVVDDSQLPKDRFSAERLKGVDSTLKIQPAKLEDSAVYLCASSLESGTRSEQYFGPGTRLTVT.

This clonotype was counted between two and nine times. This chain joins TRBV7-2 and TRBJ1-1; the D is unclear. The CDR3 consists of 14 residues. V lost 7 bases to trimming and J lost 7 bases, with 19 bases between them. CDR1 is SGHTA and CDR2 is FQGNSA in the germline V gene. The CDR3 region has the DNA TGTGCCAGCACCCTCCCCAACGGAGGCCTTGAAGCTTTCTTT. Protein: CASTLPNGGLEAFF.

This chain links TRBV4-1 with TRBJ2-1; D is perhaps TRBD2 (5 bases). Germline V gene sequence: CDR1 MGHRA, CDR2 YSYEKL. Trimming shortened V by 0 bases and J by 8 bases, and 17 bases separated the two germline ends. The CDR3 contains 16 residues. The CDR3 region is CASSQEPSGVLHEQFF. CDR3 bases: TGCGCCAGCAGCCAAGAGCCAAGCGGCGTGCTGCATGAGCAGTTCTTC.

In its sample, this clonotype was seen many times. The chain couples TRBV12-3 or TRBV12-4 to TRBJ2-6; TRBD1 agrees at 9 bases. The CDR3 runs 17 residues. Trimming cost V 6 bases and J 1 base; bases outside gene matches: 7. CDR3 loop: CASRAGQGLSGANVLTF. In DNA form, the CDR3 reads TGTGCCAGCAGAGCGGGACAGGGATTGTCTGGGGCCAACGTCCTGACTTTC.

This clonotype turned up a few times. The V call is TRBV19, the J call TRBJ1-2; D perhaps matches TRBD1 (5 bases). Germline V lookup: CDR1 LNHDA, CDR2 SQIVND (reference sequence). The CDR3 length is 15 residues. V was pared by 7 bases and J by 3 bases, with 18 bases between. CDR3 sequence (DNA): TGTGCCAGTACCGAGTCCCAGGGTTCTTACTATGGCTACACCTTC. This encodes CASTESQGSYYGYTF.

This clonotype has a handful of counts. V usage is TRBV7-2 and J usage is TRBJ2-1; D is ambiguous. The ends were cut back, 1 base at V and 5 bases at J, with 9 bases in the middle. The length of the CDR3 is 14 residues. Germline V lookup: CDR1 SGHTA, CDR2 FQGNSA. CDR3 region: CASSLDSVNNEQFF. CDR3 bases: TGTGCCAGCAGCTTAGATTCCGTTAACAATGAGCAGTTCTTC.

This clonotype appeared many times. The chain combines TRBV7-2 with TRBJ1-1, with TRBD1 matching over 7 bases. V lost 3 bases and J lost 1; bases outside the gene matches: 2. The CDR3 consists of 14 residues. In germline, CDR1 is SGHTA, CDR2 FQGNSA. CDR3 nucleotides: TGTGCCAGCAGCTTCTGGGACAGGAACACTGAAGCTTTCTTT. This codes for CASSFWDRNTEAFF. Supplemented by reference TRBV7-2 and TRBJ1-1, the full variable domain reads GAGVSQSPSNKVTEKGKDVELRCDPISGHTALYWYRQSLGQGLEFLIYFQGNSAPDKSGLPSDRFSAERTGGSVSTLTIQRTQQEDSAVYLCASSFWDRNTEAFFGQGTRLTVV.

This rearrangement joins TRBV27 to TRBJ2-3; D possibly corresponds to TRBD1 (7 bases). The CDR3 totals 14 residues. V shed 5 bases and J shed 6 bases, with 15 bases lying between them. Germline CDR1 and CDR2: MNHEY and SMNVEV (reference sequence). CDR3 loop: CASSQGGQGDTQYF. The CDR3 region has the DNA TGTGCCAGCAGTCAGGGGGGCCAGGGGGATACGCAGTATTTT.

The J gene is TRBJ2-3, the V gene TRBV28, with D perhaps matching TRBD2 (6 bases). This CDR3 has 14 residues. The V gene lost 2 bases and the J gene lost 5 bases, with 11 bases spanning the gap. Germline-derived CDR1 and CDR2 are MDHEN and SYDVKM. The CDR3 here is CASSLSGGKDTQYF. The CDR3 nucleotides are TGTGCCAGCAGTTTAAGCGGCGGGAAAGATACGCAGTATTTT.

The J gene is TRBJ2-7, the V gene TRBV19; D ambiguous. The germline gives CDR1 LNHDA, CDR2 SQIVND (reference sequence). The CDR3 spans 18 residues. Trimming took off 3 bases at V and 1 base at J, with 22 bases between the two ends. This chain's CDR3 is CASSIRYNLAADSYEQYF. CDR3 DNA sequence: TGTGCCAGTAGTATTAGGTATAATCTTGCGGCGGATTCCTACGAGCAGTACTTC.

This chain links TRBV12-3 or TRBV12-4 with TRBJ1-5, with D perhaps matching TRBD1 (6 bases). The CDR3 is 15 amino acids. Trimming cost V 2 bases and J 11 bases, with 19 bases left between them. The CDR3, as DNA: TGTGCCAGCAGTTTACACAGGGCAATGGGGCCCGCCCAGCATTTT. Amino acid sequence: CASSLHRAMGPAQHF.

V is TRBV5-1 and J is TRBJ2-7; the D gene is possibly TRBD2 (5 bases). The CDR3 is made up of 14 amino acids. V lost 0 bases and J lost 2, with 9 bases in between. Germline V lookup: CDR1 SGHRS, CDR2 YFSETQ. CDR3: CASSLGGYAYEQYF. The CDR3 coding sequence is TGCGCCAGCAGCTTGGGAGGGTACGCCTACGAGCAGTACTTC.

This clonotype was counted a few times. This rearrangement joins TRBV6-1 to TRBJ1-3; maybe TRBD1 (5 bases). This CDR3 comprises 17 residues. With 2 bases removed from V and 0 bases from J, the gap between germline ends came to 14 bases. Germline values: CDR1 MNHNS, CDR2 SASEGT. CDR3: CASSETGTSSSGNTIYF. The CDR3 nucleotides are TGTGCCAGCAGTGAAACGGGGACTTCTAGCTCTGGAAACACCATATATTTT.

This clonotype has more than one count but fewer than ten. The chain uses TRBV28 and TRBJ2-1; 7 bases are a match to TRBD2. Germline CDR1 MDHEN, CDR2 SYDVKM. The ends lost 2 bases at V and 1 base at J; junction bases unmatched: 8. The CDR3 is 17 residues long. This chain's CDR3 is CASSLARGRRSYNEQFF. The DNA for the CDR3 is TGTGCCAGCAGTTTAGCTCGCGGGAGACGGTCCTACAATGAGCAGTTCTTC.